These 27 T cell receptor beta chains came from one sample sequenced in a study of blood T cell repertoires in COVID-19. Clones were read by immunoSEQ multiplex PCR, and TCRdb kept only the in-frame ones, dropping some. Among over 70,000 clones listed, just under 80% were seen once. Sequenced: peripheral blood. Source of these receptors: a man between 65 and 85 years old with COVID-19, enrolled during active disease.

The chain joins TRBV27 to TRBJ1-5; D is perhaps TRBD1 (6 bases). This CDR3 comprises 15 residues. V lost 6 bases to trimming and J lost 0 bases, with 12 bases between them. Looked up from germline, CDR1 is MNHEY and CDR2 is SMNVEV (reference sequence). The CDR3 DNA reads as TGTGCCAGCAGAAAGACAGGCTATAGCAATCAGCCCCAGCATTTT. It codes for CASRKTGYSNQPQHF.

This clone came up a few times. The rearrangement uses TRBV11-1 and TRBJ1-1; unclear D gene. The germline V gene encodes CDR1 SGHAT and CDR2 FQDESV (reference sequence). Between the trimmed V and J ends, which lost 2 bases and 7 bases, there was a span of 8 bases. CDR3 length: 12 amino acids. The CDR3: CASSLTTYEAFF. The DNA for the CDR3 is TGTGCCAGCAGCTTAACAACGTATGAAGCTTTCTTT.

The CDR3 sequence is CASSQVGTGGGEKLFF. CDR3 DNA sequence: TGTGCCAGCAGCCAAGTGGGGACAGGGGGCGGTGAAAAACTGTTTTTT. The chain combines TRBV4-2 with TRBJ1-4; 12 bases agree with TRBD1. The CDR3 contains 16 residues. Per germline, CDR1 LGHNA and CDR2 YNFKEQ. V lost 1 base, J lost 7 bases, and 4 bases stayed unmatched.

J is TRBJ2-6 and V is TRBV5-1; D unresolved. The CDR3 is 15 amino acids. V shed 5 bases and J shed 4 bases, with 13 bases lying between them. The germline CDR1 and CDR2 sequences are SGHRS and YFSETQ. The CDR3 DNA is TGCGCCAGCAGTAGCATAGGTCGAGGGGCCAACGTCCTGACTTTC. Translated, it gives CASSSIGRGANVLTF.

This clone occurred once. The chain combines TRBV9 with TRBJ1-3; D is unresolved. Germline V gene sequence: CDR1 SGDLS, CDR2 YYNGEE. V lost 1 base and J lost 1, with 6 bases in between. The CDR3 sequence is 14 residues long. CDR3 coding DNA: TGTGCCAGCAGCGTATGGGAGTCTGGAAACACCATATATTTT. It encodes CASSVWESGNTIYF. The full variable domain, its missing parts supplied by reference TRBV9 and TRBJ1-3, is DSGVTQTPKHLITATGQRVTLRCSPRSGDLSVYWYQQSLDQGLQFLIQYYNGEERAKGNILERFSAQQFPDLHSELNLSSLELGDSALYFCASSVWESGNTIYFGEGSWLTVV.

This chain connects TRBV9 to TRBJ2-1, with TRBD2 identical over 7 bases. Germline V gene sequence: CDR1 SGDLS, CDR2 YYNGEE. This CDR3 has 15 residues. V gave up 2 bases and J gave up 10 bases; unmatched junction bases: 12. The CDR3 sequence: CASSVERDPSLEQFF. CDR3 nucleotide sequence: TGTGCCAGCAGCGTTGAGCGGGACCCCTCCCTCGAGCAGTTCTTC.

The gene calls are TRBV5-6 and TRBJ1-2, with no clear D. This CDR3 comprises 13 residues. Germline assignment: CDR1 SGHDT and CDR2 YYEEEE. V lost 0 bases and J lost 2, with 5 bases in between. CDR3 bases: TGTGCCAGCAGCTTGGGAGGAAACTATGGCTACACCTTC. Translated, it gives CASSLGGNYGYTF.

The chain links TRBV28 to TRBJ1-5; 9 bases are a match to TRBD1. After removal of 6 bases from V and 1 base from J, the junction contained 7 bases not matched to a gene. This CDR3 is built from 16 residues. Germline V CDR1 and CDR2: MDHEN, SYDVKM. CDR3 DNA: TGTGCCAGCAGAACAGTGGACAGGGGAAGCAATCAGCCCCAGCATTTT. It encodes CASRTVDRGSNQPQHF.

The rearrangement links TRBV5-1 to TRBJ1-2; D gene ambiguous. CDR1 SGHRS and CDR2 YFSETQ come from the germline V gene. With 0 bases removed from V and 2 bases from J, the gap between germline ends came to 8 bases. The CDR3 sequence is 14 residues long. The CDR3 DNA is TGCGCCAGCAGCTTGGATGGAGGGAACTATGGCTACACCTTC. This gives the protein CASSLDGGNYGYTF.

This sequence joins TRBV5-1 and TRBJ1-5; D is unclear. This CDR3 comprises 14 residues. Trimming shortened V by 0 bases and J by 5 bases, and 9 bases separated the two germline ends. Per the germline V gene, CDR1 is SGHRS and CDR2 is YFSETQ. The CDR3 region has the DNA TGCGCCAGCAGCTTGGAAAGTGGAGATCAGCCCCAGCATTTT. It is translated as CASSLESGDQPQHF.

The gene calls are TRBV9 and TRBJ2-5, with a tentative D call TRBD1 (6 bases). The V gene lost 1 base and the J gene lost 1 base, with 11 bases spanning the gap. The CDR3 runs to 15 residues. In germline, CDR1 is SGDLS, CDR2 YYNGEE. The CDR3 loop reads CASSVSADSQETQYF. Written as DNA, the CDR3 is TGTGCCAGCAGCGTATCCGCGGACAGCCAAGAGACCCAGTACTTC.

The V and J genes are TRBV19 and TRBJ2-2; the D is unclear. Germline V gene data show CDR1 as LNHDA and CDR2 as SQIVND (reference sequence). Trimming removed 3 bases from V and 7 bases from J, with 15 bases in between. The CDR3 runs to 15 residues. CDR3 amino acids: CASSMSPGKIGELFF. The CDR3 region has the DNA TGTGCCAGTAGTATGAGCCCAGGAAAAATCGGGGAGCTGTTTTTT.

V usage is TRBV28 and J usage is TRBJ2-3; D unclear. The germline V and J ends were trimmed by 4 bases and 0 bases, with 17 bases remaining between them. The length of the CDR3 is 17 residues. Germline assignment: CDR1 MDHEN and CDR2 SYDVKM. CDR3 sequence (DNA): TGTGCCAGCAGTTCCCCCCCAGAGGCATCGAGCACAGATACGCAGTATTTT. Protein: CASSSPPEASSTDTQYF. The full variable domain, with the rest looked up from reference TRBV28 and TRBJ2-3, is DVKVTQSSRYLVKRTGEKVFLECVQDMDHENMFWYRQDPGLGLRLIYFSYDVKMKEKGDIPEGYSVSREKKERFSLILESASTNQTSMYLCASSSPPEASSTDTQYFGPGTRLTVL.

J is TRBJ2-3 and V is TRBV5-1, with D possibly being TRBD2 (6 bases). Trimming shortened V by 4 bases and J by 1 base, and 10 bases separated the two germline ends. The CDR3 runs 14 residues. CDR1 and CDR2 (germline): SGHRS, YFSETQ. CDR3 region: CASSLWGGTDTQYF. For the CDR3, the DNA is TGCGCCAGCAGCCTGTGGGGGGGCACAGATACGCAGTATTTT. Complete variable domain (other parts from reference TRBV5-1 and TRBJ2-3): KAGVTQTPRYLIKTRGQQVTLSCSPISGHRSVSWYQQTPGQGLQFLFEYFSETQRNKGNFPGRFSGRQFSNSRSEMNVSTLELGDSALYLCASSLWGGTDTQYFGPGTRLTVL.

The chain recombines TRBV7-2 with TRBJ2-7; D gene unclear. This CDR3 is built from 14 residues. From germline, CDR1 is SGHTA and CDR2 FQGNSA. Trimming shortened V by 0 bases and J by 3 bases, and 9 bases separated the two germline ends. The DNA for the CDR3 is TGTGCCAGCAGCTTAGCCGTAACGGGCTACGAGCAGTACTTC. It yields the protein CASSLAVTGYEQYF.

This sequence joins TRBV10-1 and TRBJ2-3; the match to TRBD2 covers 8 bases. The length of the CDR3 is 16 residues. Germline V CDR1 and CDR2: WNHNN, SYGVQD (reference sequence). V was pared by 3 bases and J by 3 bases, with 8 bases of the junction left unmatched. The CDR3 DNA reads as TGCGCCAGCAGTGACGGGACTAGTATGTGGACAGATACGCAGTATTTT. Its translation: CASSDGTSMWTDTQYF.

The V call is TRBV11-3, the J call TRBJ2-7, with 8 bases fitting TRBD1. The CDR3 consists of 15 residues. The V and J ends lost 2 bases and 1 base, in that order; junction bases with no gene match: 4. Germline values: CDR1 SGHNT, CDR2 YENEEA. CDR3 sequence: CASSLSGQGSYEQYF. The CDR3 region has the DNA TGTGCCAGCAGCTTAAGCGGACAGGGTTCCTACGAGCAGTACTTC. The full variable domain, rest sourced from reference TRBV11-3 and TRBJ2-7, is EAGVVQSPRYKIIEKKQPVAFWCNPISGHNTLYWYLQNLGQGPELLIRYENEEAVDDSQLPKDRFSAERLKGVDSTLKIQPAELGDSAVYLCASSLSGQGSYEQYFGPGTRLTVT.

The V and J genes are TRBV27 and TRBJ1-1; 8 bases match TRBD1. The CDR3 totals 16 residues. Germline trimming cut 3 bases from V and 6 bases from J; bases unmatched to any gene: 12. The germline gives CDR1 MNHEY, CDR2 SMNVEV (reference sequence). CDR3 nucleotides: TGTGCCAGCAGTTTCGATACAGGGGGGGGCTTCGCTGAAGCTTTCTTT. This codes for CASSFDTGGGFAEAFF.

J is TRBJ1-2 and V is TRBV2, with 7 bases lining up with TRBD1. CDR3 length equals 12 residues. Trimming removed 5 bases from V and 8 bases from J; junction bases left unmatched: 5. Germline V gives CDR1 SNHLY, CDR2 FYNNEI. CDR3 sequence: CASSFDREGYTF. The CDR3 nucleotides are TGTGCCAGCAGTTTCGACAGGGAGGGCTACACCTTC.

The chain's CDR3 is CASSLGSYSNQPQHF. The CDR3 DNA is TGTGCCAGCAGCTTGGGTAGCTATAGCAATCAGCCCCAGCATTTT. The gene calls are TRBV5-8 and TRBJ1-5, with D uncertain. The CDR3 covers 15 residues. The germline V gene encodes CDR1 SGHTS and CDR2 YDEGEE. Between the trimmed V and J ends, which lost 0 bases and 0 bases, there was a span of 7 bases.

The J gene is TRBJ2-5, the V gene TRBV11-2; perhaps TRBD1 as D (5 bases). This CDR3 is 15 amino acids long. Germline V gene data show CDR1 as SGHAT and CDR2 as FQNNGV. The V and J ends lost 4 bases and 4 bases respectively, with 16 bases between them. CDR3 region: CASSSRPGYRETQYF. The CDR3 DNA follows: TGTGCCAGCAGCTCTCGACCAGGGTATCGAGAGACCCAGTACTTC. The variable domain in full, with the rest retrieved from reference TRBV11-2 and TRBJ2-5, is EAGVAQSPRYKIIEKRQSVAFWCNPISGHATLYWYQQILGQGPKLLIQFQNNGVVDDSQLPKDRFSAERLKGVDSTLKIQPAKLEDSAVYLCASSSRPGYRETQYFGPGTRLLVL.

This clone was detected only a few times. V and J are TRBV7-2 and TRBJ1-2; 9 bases agree with TRBD1. Looked up from germline, CDR1 is SGHTA and CDR2 is FQGNSA. J lost 5 bases, V lost 3 bases, and 4 bases had no gene match. The CDR3 is made up of 14 amino acids. In nucleotides, the CDR3 is TGTGCCAGCAGCTTGGGGGACAGGGTGTATGGCTACACCTTC. It codes for CASSLGDRVYGYTF. Variable domain in full (rest from reference TRBV7-2 and TRBJ1-2): GAGVSQSPSNKVTEKGKDVELRCDPISGHTALYWYRQSLGQGLEFLIYFQGNSAPDKSGLPSDRFSAERTGGSVSTLTIQRTQQEDSAVYLCASSLGDRVYGYTFGSGTRLTVV.

The gene calls are TRBV5-1 and TRBJ1-2; 12 nucleotides agree with TRBD1. V lost 0 bases to trimming and J lost 0 bases; unmatched junction nucleotides: 6. There are 18 residues in the CDR3. Germline V gene data show CDR1 as SGHRS and CDR2 as YFSETQ. The CDR3 nucleotides are TGCGCCAGCAGCTTGGCCACCGGGACAGGGGGCGCTAACTATGGCTACACCTTC. Translation gives CASSLATGTGGANYGYTF.

The chain recombines TRBV5-5 with TRBJ2-3, with D maybe TRBD2 (5 bases). CDR1 and CDR2 from the germline V gene are SGHKS and YYEKEE (reference sequence). This CDR3 region has 14 residues. V was cut by 1 base and J by 6 bases, with 12 bases left in between. CDR3 protein: CASSLLIRRDTQYF. CDR3 in DNA: TGTGCCAGCAGCTTGCTAATCAGGAGGGATACGCAGTATTTT. Variable domain in full (rest from reference TRBV5-5 and TRBJ2-3): DAGVTQSPTHLIKTRGQQVTLRCSPISGHKSVSWYQQVLGQGPQFIFQYYEKEERGRGNFPDRFSARQFPNYSSELNVNALLLGDSALYLCASSLLIRRDTQYFGPGTRLTVL.

The chain combines TRBV19 with TRBJ2-6; 8 bases map to TRBD2. This CDR3 comprises 14 residues. J lost 8 bases, V lost 8 bases, and 8 bases had no gene match. Germline V gives CDR1 LNHDA, CDR2 SQIVND (reference sequence). CDR3 amino acids: CASGESGGSNVLTF. In DNA, the CDR3 is TGTGCCAGTGGTGAGAGCGGGGGATCCAACGTCCTGACTTTC.

This clone was detected only a few times. This rearrangement joins TRBV27 to TRBJ2-1; the match to TRBD1 covers 8 bases. The length of the CDR3 is 13 residues. The germline CDR1 and CDR2 sequences are MNHEY and SMNVEV (reference sequence). The trim removed 9 bases at V and 4 bases at J, leaving 5 bases unmatched. CDR3 sequence: CASFRQGYNEQFF. CDR3 nucleotide sequence: TGTGCCAGTTTTAGACAGGGGTACAATGAGCAGTTCTTC.

The CDR3 bases are TGTGCCAGCAGCCAAGATAGAGGGTTACCCACTTATGGCTACACCTTC. Translating it yields CASSQDRGLPTYGYTF. The chain uses TRBV3-1 (or the pseudogene TRBV3-2) and TRBJ1-2; the D is unclear. Germline-derived CDR1 and CDR2 are LGHDT and YNNKEL (reference sequence). This CDR3 comprises 16 residues. V was clipped by 0 bases and J by 5 bases, with 16 bases between them.